This TCR beta chain was observed in a study of vaccination effects on CD4 cells after COVID-19. TCRdb's copy holds only in-frame clones and misses some; the assay was immunoSEQ multiplex PCR. The sample has 50,000 or so clones; about four fifths are singletons. Looked up from germline, CDR1 is SGHRS and CDR2 is YFSETQ. This CDR3 has 16 residues. The V end was cut by 3 bases, the J end by 5 bases, with 15 bases between. Of note for this clone: Antigen specificity is unknown.

After expansion with viral peptide pools in the ViraFEST assay, antigen-specific CD4+ T cells were sequenced. On approximately day 9 of culture, CD4+ T cells were separated out. Nobody among the vaccine recipients had prior SARS-CoV-2 infection (nucleocapsid antibodies were negative). This specimen consisted of CD4+ T cells from PBMCs cultured with HCoV-OC43 spike peptides, obtained before COVID-19 vaccination. The subset is: HCoV-OC43 spike overlapping peptide pool stimulation. The TCR was taken from a human donor who received a COVID-19 vaccine. The chain has TRBV5-1 and TRBJ1-6, with a tentative D call TRBD1 (6 bases). Written as DNA, the CDR3 is TGCGCCAGCAGCTCGGCCGGGGGGCAGAATAATTCACCCCTCCACTTT. Its protein product is CASSSAGGQNNSPLHF. The variable domain in full, with the rest retrieved from reference TRBV5-1 and TRBJ1-6, is KAGVTQTPRYLIKTRGQQVTLSCSPISGHRSVSWYQQTPGQGLQFLFEYFSETQRNKGNFPGRFSGRQFSNSRSEMNVSTLELGDSALYLCASSSAGGQNNSPLHFGNGTRLTVT.